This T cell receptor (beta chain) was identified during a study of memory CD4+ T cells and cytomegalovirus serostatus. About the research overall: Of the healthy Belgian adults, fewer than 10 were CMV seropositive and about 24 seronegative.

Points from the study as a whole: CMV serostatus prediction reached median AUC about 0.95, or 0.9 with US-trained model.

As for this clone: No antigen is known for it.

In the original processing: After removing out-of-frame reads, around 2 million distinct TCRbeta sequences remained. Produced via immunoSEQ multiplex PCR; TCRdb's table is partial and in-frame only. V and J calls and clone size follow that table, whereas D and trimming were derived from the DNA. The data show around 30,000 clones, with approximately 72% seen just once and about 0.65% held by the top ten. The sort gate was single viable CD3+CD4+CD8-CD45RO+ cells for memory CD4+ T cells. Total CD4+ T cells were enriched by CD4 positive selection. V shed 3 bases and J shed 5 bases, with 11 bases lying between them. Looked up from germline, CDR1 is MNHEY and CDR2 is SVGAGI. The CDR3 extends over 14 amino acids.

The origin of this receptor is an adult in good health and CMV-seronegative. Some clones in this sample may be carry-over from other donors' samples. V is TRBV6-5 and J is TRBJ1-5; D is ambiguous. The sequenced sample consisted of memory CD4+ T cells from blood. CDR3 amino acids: CASSYMGPHQPQHF. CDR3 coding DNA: TGTGCCAGCAGTTATATGGGTCCCCATCAGCCCCAGCATTTT.